Each of the 18 T cell receptor beta chains below was sequenced from the same sample in a study of blood T cell repertoires in COVID-19. Sequencing was performed with immunoSEQ multiplex PCR; in TCRdb, only in-frame clones are kept and a portion is missing. The sample lists under 150,000 clones, 70% to 90% occurring once. The source material was peripheral blood. These TCRs come from a man in his 60s with active or convalescent COVID-19.

The chain combines TRBV3-1 (or the pseudogene TRBV3-2) with TRBJ1-2; TRBD1 matches 7 bases. From germline, CDR1 is LGHDT and CDR2 YNNKEL (reference sequence). The J segment lost 3 bases and the V segment lost 5 bases, leaving 3 bases of the junction unmatched. This CDR3 contains 13 residues. CDR3 DNA: TGTGCCAGCAGCTACAGGGGTGACTATGGCTACACCTTC. It encodes CASSYRGDYGYTF.

V and J are TRBV27 and TRBJ2-5; 8 bases are a match to TRBD2. Trimming removed 4 bases from V and 2 bases from J; junction bases left unmatched: 6. CDR1 is MNHEY, CDR2 SMNVEV, per germline (reference sequence). The CDR3 contains 15 residues. Here the CDR3 reads CASSSLRGGQETQYF. The CDR3 DNA sequence: TGTGCCAGCAGTTCCCTCCGGGGGGGGCAAGAGACCCAGTACTTC.

The genes are TRBV7-2 and TRBJ2-5; 9 bases align to TRBD1. Trimming at V came to 5 bases and at J to 5 bases, leaving 9 bases not matched to a gene. The V gene's germline CDR1 is SGHTA and CDR2 FQGNSA. CDR3 length equals 15 residues. CDR3 sequence: CASSPWTGASETQYF. Here the CDR3 DNA reads TGTGCCAGCAGCCCTTGGACAGGGGCTTCGGAGACCCAGTACTTC. Full variable domain (rest looked up from reference TRBV7-2 and TRBJ2-5): GAGVSQSPSNKVTEKGKDVELRCDPISGHTALYWYRQSLGQGLEFLIYFQGNSAPDKSGLPSDRFSAERTGGSVSTLTIQRTQQEDSAVYLCASSPWTGASETQYFGPGTRLLVL.

This clone was seen once. The rearrangement links TRBV7-9 to TRBJ2-5; 7 nucleotides agree with TRBD1. Germline values: CDR1 SEHNR, CDR2 FQNEAQ (reference sequence). CDR3 size: 14 residues. Germline trimming cut 2 bases from V and 6 bases from J; bases unmatched to any gene: 6. In DNA form, the CDR3 reads TGTGCCAGCAGCTTAAAGGGACAGCCCCAGACCCAGTACTTC. Amino acid sequence: CASSLKGQPQTQYF.

As DNA, the CDR3 is TGTGCCAGCAGCACAGCGGGAGGCAGTGGCAATGAGCAGTTCTTC. Translating gives CASSTAGGSGNEQFF. This rearrangement joins TRBV6-2 or TRBV6-3 to TRBJ2-1; 9 bases line up with TRBD2. With 6 bases clipped from V and 6 bases from J, the junction kept 9 bases outside the gene matches. The CDR3 loop spans 15 amino acids. Germline V gives CDR1 MNHEY, CDR2 SVGEGT.

The chain combines TRBV4-1 with TRBJ2-2, with 11 nucleotides matching TRBD2. The CDR3 sequence is 16 residues long. Germline V CDR1 and CDR2: MGHRA, YSYEKL. V trimming: 5 bases; J trimming: 7 bases; junction bases outside the gene matches: 9. The CDR3 DNA is TGCGCCAGCAGCAATAGCGGGAGGGCCTGGGTCGGGGAGCTGTTTTTT. As protein: CASSNSGRAWVGELFF.

The chain recombines TRBV11-2 with TRBJ2-7; D is possibly TRBD1 (5 bases). Trimming shortened V by 3 bases and J by 2 bases, and 14 bases separated the two germline ends. The CDR3 has 15 amino acids. Germline V CDR1 and CDR2: SGHAT, FQNNGV. This CDR3 is CASSFPQAGPYEQYF. For the CDR3, the DNA is TGTGCCAGCAGCTTCCCCCAGGCAGGGCCCTACGAGCAGTACTTC.

The chain has TRBV19 and TRBJ1-1; no definite D call. CDR1 is LNHDA, CDR2 SQIVND, per germline (reference sequence). This CDR3 spans 16 amino acids. V gave up 0 bases and J gave up 1 base, with 12 bases separating them. CDR3 bases: TGTGCCAGTAGTATAGACCCCCGAGGGCAGAACACTGAAGCTTTCTTT. Translation gives CASSIDPRGQNTEAFF.

The rearrangement joins TRBV5-1 to TRBJ1-1, with TRBD1 as a possible D gene (5 bases). V lost 3 bases, J lost 0 bases, and 18 bases lay in between. The CDR3 length is 17 residues. The germline CDR1 and CDR2 sequences are SGHRS and YFSETQ. The chain's CDR3 is CASSSQGGSRMNTEAFF. The CDR3 nucleotides read TGCGCCAGCAGCTCTCAGGGTGGAAGCAGGATGAACACTGAAGCTTTCTTT.

This clone was seen a handful of times. V and J are TRBV5-4 and TRBJ2-3; 10 bases map to TRBD1. This CDR3 is built from 15 residues. Germline lookup yields CDR1 SGHNT and CDR2 YYREEE (reference sequence). After removal of 4 bases from V and 6 bases from J, the junction contained 8 bases not matched to a gene. The CDR3, as DNA: TGTGCCAGCAGCCGGACCGGGACAGGGGCGGATACGCAGTATTTT. Amino acid sequence: CASSRTGTGADTQYF. The variable domain in full, completed from reference TRBV5-4 and TRBJ2-3, reads ETGVTQSPTHLIKTRGQQVTLRCSSQSGHNTVSWYQQALGQGPQFIFQYYREEENGRGNFPPRFSGLQFPNYSSELNVNALELDDSALYLCASSRTGTGADTQYFGPGTRLTVL.

The genes are TRBV27 and TRBJ2-2; possibly TRBD1 for D (5 bases). The CDR3 totals 15 residues. Between the trimmed V and J ends, which lost 2 bases and 1 base, there was a span of 8 bases. Germline V CDR1 and CDR2: MNHEY, SMNVEV (reference sequence). CDR3 loop: CASSLRGQNTGELFF. DNA of the CDR3: TGTGCCAGCAGTTTAAGGGGCCAGAACACCGGGGAGCTGTTTTTT.

The chain recombines TRBV9 with TRBJ1-3; 10 nucleotides align to TRBD1. With 1 base clipped from V and 6 bases from J, the junction kept 7 bases outside the gene matches. The CDR3 runs to 16 residues. CDR1 SGDLS and CDR2 YYNGEE come from the germline V gene. CDR3 residues: CASSVTLTGGVNTIYF. The CDR3 DNA reads TGTGCCAGCAGCGTAACCCTGACAGGGGGCGTAAACACCATATATTTT.

The chain joins TRBV5-1 to TRBJ1-2, with 7 bases lining up with TRBD1. This CDR3 has 15 residues. J lost 8 bases, V lost 0 bases, and 10 bases had no gene match. In germline, CDR1 is SGHRS, CDR2 YFSETQ. This CDR3 reads CASSLGLQGWEGYTF. CDR3 nucleotide sequence: TGCGCCAGCAGCTTGGGATTACAGGGGTGGGAAGGCTACACCTTC.

The chain employs TRBV29-1 and TRBJ1-5, with D uncertain. Germline V lookup: CDR1 SQVTM, CDR2 ANQGSEA. The V and J ends lost 4 bases and 0 bases respectively, with 7 bases between them. The length of the CDR3 is 13 residues. CDR3 nucleotide sequence: TGCAGCGTTGGGTCCTATAGCAATCAGCCCCAGCATTTT. Its translation is CSVGSYSNQPQHF.

This chain links TRBV5-4 with TRBJ1-4, with a weak D call TRBD1 (6 bases). Germline V lookup: CDR1 SGHNT, CDR2 YYREEE (reference sequence). This CDR3 region has 15 residues. Trimming left V 3 bases short and J 7 bases short, with 16 bases between. The CDR3 is CASSSIQGESEKLFF. DNA for the CDR3: TGTGCCAGCAGCTCGATACAGGGTGAATCTGAAAAACTGTTTTTT.

The rearrangement links TRBV27 to TRBJ1-4; perhaps TRBD1 as D (5 bases). CDR1 is MNHEY and CDR2 is SMNVEV in the germline V gene (reference sequence). The CDR3 is 15 amino acids. Trimming shortened V by 4 bases and J by 0 bases, and 9 bases separated the two germline ends. The CDR3 reads CASSWRQPTNEKLFF. The CDR3 DNA reads TGTGCCAGCAGTTGGCGACAGCCAACTAATGAAAAACTGTTTTTT.

This clone was counted once. This sequence joins TRBV7-8 and TRBJ1-2; unclear D gene. The CDR3 runs to 17 residues. Germline CDR1 SGHVS, CDR2 FQNEAQ. The V end lost 1 base, the J end lost 0 bases, and 15 bases lay between the germline ends. The CDR3 spells CASSLGVSVKANYGYTF. DNA of the CDR3: TGTGCCAGCAGCTTAGGAGTCAGCGTGAAAGCTAACTATGGCTACACCTTC. The variable domain in full, with the rest retrieved from reference TRBV7-8 and TRBJ1-2, is GAGVSQSPRYKVAKRGQDVALRCDPISGHVSLFWYQQALGQGPEFLTYFQNEAQLDKSGLPSDRFFAERPEGSVSTLKIQRTQQEDSAVYLCASSLGVSVKANYGYTFGSGTRLTVV.

The rearrangement joins TRBV29-1 to TRBJ1-2; 8 bases are shared with TRBD1. Germline V gene data show CDR1 as SQVTM and CDR2 as ANQGSEA. J lost 5 bases, V lost 8 bases, and 10 bases had no gene match. CDR3 length: 13 residues. For the CDR3, the DNA is TGCAGCTCTAACCCCCGACAGGGGTATGGCTACACCTTC. Its protein product is CSSNPRQGYGYTF.